The rows below give T cell receptor beta chains drawn from one sample of a study of lymphopenia after photon versus proton radiotherapy. This table comes from immunoSEQ multiplex PCR, and its TCRdb copy is limited to in-frame clones, with some not included. The sample shows 30,000 to 40,000 clones, about 90% of them seen only once. Source: peripheral blood, taken from a patient treated with photon-based radiotherapy. These receptors were collected from a man in his fifties or sixties with cholangiocarcinoma. CDR3s include the opening cysteine and the closing phenylalanine or tryptophan. Each record gives: CDR3 DNA, CDR3 protein, D gene, clone size, J gene, CDR3 length, V gene. D genes are given only for firm matches. Expanded clones are given a class, and other clones once, few, many or no size at all.

DNA: TGTGCCAGCAGTTCGTCGACTAGCGCTCCCGGGGAGCTGTTTTTT
CDR3: CASSSSTSAPGELFF
D: TRBD2
size: few
J: TRBJ2-2
length: 15
V: TRBV6-6

DNA: TGCAGCGGCGGGGGCGGGAACGGGGACACGCAGTATTTT
CDR3: CSGGGGNGDTQYF
D: .
size: .
J: TRBJ2-3
length: 13
V: TRBV29-1

DNA: TGCAGCGTCCTCATTTTCGGACAGTCCTTCTATGGCTACACCTTC
CDR3: CSVLIFGQSFYGYTF
D: .
size: .
J: TRBJ1-2
length: 15
V: TRBV29-1

DNA: TGTGCTAGTGGTCTTGGGAGTAGCAATCAGCCCCAGCATTTT
CDR3: CASGLGSSNQPQHF
D: .
size: .
J: TRBJ1-5
length: 14
V: TRBV12-5

DNA: TGTGCCAGCAACTACGGACTAGCGTCCGGGGAGCTGTTTTTT
CDR3: CASNYGLASGELFF
D: TRBD2
size: .
J: TRBJ2-2
length: 14
V: TRBV7-9

DNA: TGTGCCAGCAGCAGGGGAGAAAAGGGCATCTTC
CDR3: CASSRGEKGIF
D: .
size: .
J: TRBJ1-2
length: 11
V: TRBV5-4

DNA: TGTGCCAGCAGTTCCCAGGGAAATCAGCCCCAGCATTTT
CDR3: CASSSQGNQPQHF
D: .
size: .
J: TRBJ1-5
length: 13
V: TRBV28

DNA: TGTGCCAGTAGTCGCACCGGGACAGGGGGTAGGGGCAATCAGCCCCAGCATTTT
CDR3: CASSRTGTGGRGNQPQHF
D: TRBD1
size: .
J: TRBJ1-5
length: 18
V: TRBV19

DNA: TGTGCCAGCAGCCCCCCAGAGAACATTCAGTACTTC
CDR3: CASSPPENIQYF
D: .
size: .
J: TRBJ2-4
length: 12
V: TRBV7-9

DNA: TGTGCCAGCAGCCCCAGGCCTAACACTGAAGCTTTCTTT
CDR3: CASSPRPNTEAFF
D: .
size: .
J: TRBJ1-1
length: 13
V: TRBV5-4

DNA: TGTGCCAGCAGCTTGGAGACACCGAACACCGGGGAGCTGTTTTTT
CDR3: CASSLETPNTGELFF
D: .
size: .
J: TRBJ2-2
length: 15
V: TRBV5-4

DNA: TGTGCCAGCAGCGCGGACGGAAAAATCAATGAGCAGTTCTTC
CDR3: CASSADGKINEQFF
D: .
size: .
J: TRBJ2-1
length: 14
V: TRBV7-9

DNA: TGTGCCAGCAGCTTGCTTCCCCCCGACGAGCAGTACTTC
CDR3: CASSLLPPDEQYF
D: .
size: .
J: TRBJ2-7
length: 13
V: TRBV7-9

DNA: TGTGCCAGCAGCCAGGCTCAAGCGGACAGATTCTATGGCTACACCTTC
CDR3: CASSQAQADRFYGYTF
D: .
size: once
J: TRBJ1-2
length: 16
V: TRBV4-2